These 32 T cell receptor beta chains came from one sample sequenced in a study of vaccination and CD4 T cells after COVID-19 (dated by TCRdb to the early 2020s). The library was obtained by PCR. Sequencing was carried out with an Illumina iSeq 100. TCRdb reworked the public reads: Q25 trimming with fastp, MiXCR clone assembly, productive beta chains retained. Entries that share a CDR3 protein sequence are merged under the most common genes and DNA. The sample records roughly 22,000 distinct CDR3 sequences, about 50% of which are singletons. The ten largest clones capture over 0.75% of the sample. This specimen was CD4+ T cells from blood, taken before SARS-CoV-2 vaccination. The receptor set was obtained from a human donor who had recovered from COVID-19.

The rearrangement uses TRBV27 and TRBJ2-5; 12 bases match TRBD2. CDR1 is MNHEY, CDR2 SMNVEV, per germline (reference sequence). V lost 3 bases and J lost 4; bases outside the gene matches: 9. The CDR3 runs 17 residues. This CDR3 reads CASSFSGLAGLRETQYF. CDR3 coding DNA: TGTGCCAGCAGTTTTTCGGGACTAGCGGGTCTTCGAGAGACCCAGTACTTC.

This chain connects TRBV4-1 to TRBJ2-2, with 8 nucleotides matching TRBD2. The CDR3 consists of 16 residues. The V segment lost 4 bases and the J segment 5 bases; nucleotides outside the gene matches: 9. Per the germline V gene, CDR1 is MGHRA and CDR2 is YSYEKL. The CDR3 nucleotides read TGCGCCAGCAGCCGAACGGAGGGACTAGTAACCGGGGAGCTGTTTTTT. This gives the protein CASSRTEGLVTGELFF.

The table lists this clonotype with a count of one. A junction end diverges from the germline sequence, so it may reflect a read error. CDR3 coding DNA: TGCAGCGTTCAAGAGACGACGAACACTGAAGCTTTCTTT. This codes for CSVQETTNTEAFF. The chain couples TRBV29-1 to TRBJ1-1; D call uncertain. The germline V gene has CDR1 SQVTM and CDR2 ANQGSEA. This CDR3 comprises 13 residues.

The chain joins TRBV6-1 to TRBJ1-2; 9 positions match TRBD1. With V trimmed by 5 bases and J by 8 bases, 12 bases remained unmatched. Germline lookup yields CDR1 MNHNS and CDR2 SASEGT. The CDR3 extends over 15 amino acids. This CDR3 is CASSRFFGTGIGYTF. In nucleotides, the CDR3 is TGTGCCAGCAGTCGGTTCTTCGGGACAGGGATCGGCTACACCTTC.

This chain uses TRBV4-2 with TRBJ1-1; a weak D match, TRBD1 (6 bases). The V gene's germline CDR1 is LGHNA and CDR2 YNFKEQ. The CDR3 is made up of 15 amino acids. V was trimmed by 1 base and J by 6 bases, leaving 15 bases between them. CDR3 loop: CASSQVGRGPSEAFF. The CDR3 DNA reads as TGTGCCAGCAGCCAAGTAGGTCGGGGGCCGTCTGAAGCTTTCTTT.

The chain uses TRBV6-1 and TRBJ2-1, with a tentative D call TRBD1 (5 bases). V was clipped by 10 bases and J by 9 bases, with 19 bases between them. Germline CDR1 MNHNS, CDR2 SASEGT. The CDR3 loop spans 13 amino acids. CDR3 coding DNA: TGTGCCATCAAGGGCAACCAAGACAGTGAGCAGTTCTTC. Amino acids: CAIKGNQDSEQFF.

Written as DNA, the CDR3 is TGTGCCAGCAGTTTAGGACAGGGGCCGTCAATGGAGTTCTTC. The encoded protein is CASSLGQGPSMEFF. This chain connects TRBV28 to TRBJ2-1, with 9 positions matching TRBD1. V shed 2 bases, J shed 14 bases, and the junction held 10 bases outside the gene matches. In germline, CDR1 is MDHEN, CDR2 SYDVKM. The CDR3 has 14 amino acids.

The rearrangement links TRBV24-1 to TRBJ1-2; D may be TRBD1 (6 bases). From germline, CDR1 is KGHDR and CDR2 SFDVKD. The CDR3 sequence is 11 residues long. V dropped 8 bases and J dropped 8 bases, with 11 bases sitting between them. The CDR3 bases are TGTGCCACCATGAACAGGGTAGGCTACACCTTC. Residues: CATMNRVGYTF.

The chain is built from TRBV28 and TRBJ2-3; 10 bases align to TRBD2. Germline loops: CDR1 MDHEN, CDR2 SYDVKM. The CDR3 consists of 15 residues. With 5 bases clipped from V and 4 bases from J, the junction kept 6 bases outside the gene matches. CDR3 residues: CASSASGSSADTQYF. The CDR3, as DNA: TGTGCCAGCAGTGCTAGCGGGAGCTCGGCAGATACGCAGTATTTT.

This chain joins TRBV24-1 and TRBJ2-5; 13 positions match TRBD2. Germline assignment: CDR1 KGHDR and CDR2 SFDVKD. V was clipped by 2 bases and J by 5 bases; unmatched bases: 7. The CDR3 covers 17 residues. For the CDR3, the DNA is TGTGCCACCAGTGATTCTGGACTAGCGGGAGTGGGGGAGACCCAGTACTTC. This gives the protein CATSDSGLAGVGETQYF.

A few counts support this clonotype. This CDR3 is CSARDGTSGSYNEQFF. In nucleotides, the CDR3 is TGCAGTGCTAGAGATGGGACTAGCGGATCCTACAATGAGCAGTTCTTC. The J gene is TRBJ2-1, the V gene TRBV20-1; 11 positions agree with TRBD2. Germline CDR1 and CDR2: DFQATT and SNEGSKA (reference sequence). The CDR3 runs to 16 residues. With V trimmed by 0 bases and J by 1 base, 2 bases remained unmatched.

This clonotype was seen only a few times. V gene TRBV28 combines with J gene TRBJ1-2; TRBD1 agrees at 7 bases. Trimming removed 1 base from V and 7 bases from J; junction bases left unmatched: 12. Germline V gives CDR1 MDHEN, CDR2 SYDVKM. The CDR3 length is 16 residues. The DNA for the CDR3 is TGTGCCAGCAGTTTATCCGCGGTAGAGGGGACAGCTGGCTACACCTTC. It yields the protein CASSLSAVEGTAGYTF.

The chain joins TRBV20-1 to TRBJ1-5, with 9 bases matching TRBD1. Per the germline V gene, CDR1 is DFQATT and CDR2 is SNEGSKA (reference sequence). Trimming cost V 2 bases and J 5 bases; bases outside gene matches: 1. The CDR3 contains 13 residues. The CDR3 reads CSARTGGDQPQHF. CDR3 DNA: TGCAGTGCTAGAACAGGGGGCGATCAGCCCCAGCATTTT.

The chain is built from TRBV20-1 and TRBJ2-7, with 9 bases lining up with TRBD2. V was pared by 3 bases and J by 7 bases, with 7 bases of the junction left unmatched. This CDR3 contains 13 residues. Germline V gene lookup returns CDR1 DFQATT and CDR2 SNEGSKA (reference sequence). The CDR3 reads CSARGGRAQEQYF. Here the CDR3 DNA reads TGCAGTGCTAGGGGCGGGAGGGCCCAAGAGCAGTACTTC.

V usage is TRBV2 and J usage is TRBJ1-5; 9 nucleotides line up with TRBD1. CDR1 is SNHLY, CDR2 FYNNEI, per germline. J lost 7 bases, V lost 6 bases, and 4 bases had no gene match. The CDR3 extends over 13 amino acids. The CDR3, as DNA: TGTGCCAGCAGACGACAGGGGGGCCAGCCCCAGCATTTT. It yields the protein CASRRQGGQPQHF.

This clonotype was seen just once. The chain carries TRBV12-3 or TRBV12-4 and TRBJ2-7; 9 bases are a match to TRBD2. CDR3 size: 13 residues. The ends lost 9 bases at V and 2 bases at J; junction bases unmatched: 5. The CDR3: CAREREVPYEQYF. The CDR3 coding sequence is TGTGCCAGAGAGCGGGAGGTACCCTACGAGCAGTACTTC.

This clonotype was recorded only once. V usage is TRBV20-1 and J usage is TRBJ1-1; D ambiguous. Germline V CDR1 and CDR2: DFQATT, SNEGSKA (reference sequence). V lost 6 bases, J lost 6 bases, and 23 bases lay in between. CDR3 length: 15 amino acids. The CDR3 here is CSANSNMGVSAEAFF. CDR3 DNA: TGCAGTGCCAACAGTAATATGGGCGTGAGCGCTGAAGCTTTCTTT.

The chain has TRBV18 and TRBJ2-1, with 9 bases matching TRBD2. The CDR3 is 16 amino acids. Losses at the gene ends were 3 bases for V and 6 bases for J; bases not matched to a gene: 9. CDR1 is KGHSH, CDR2 LQKENI, per germline. CDR3 protein: CASSPSGLAITNEQFF. CDR3 bases: TGTGCCAGCTCACCCAGCGGACTAGCGATTACCAATGAGCAGTTCTTC.

J is TRBJ1-1 and V is TRBV6-1; no clear D gene. Germline CDR1 is MNHNS and CDR2 is SASEGT. V shed 10 bases and J shed 4 bases, with 7 bases lying between them. This CDR3 comprises 10 residues. CDR3 nucleotide sequence: TGTGCCACGAGGAGCACTGAAGCTTTCTTT. Amino acid sequence: CATRSTEAFF.

V gene TRBV6-1 combines with J gene TRBJ1-1; D not resolved. This CDR3 comprises 14 residues. V lost 5 bases and J 4 bases, leaving 14 bases between the germline ends. The V gene's germline CDR1 is MNHNS and CDR2 SASEGT. The CDR3 coding sequence is TGTGCCAGCAGTCCTCGGGCGGGAGGCACTGAAGCTTTCTTT. It encodes CASSPRAGGTEAFF.

This clonotype was detected only a few times. The chain joins TRBV7-2 to TRBJ2-2, with no clear D. The CDR3 runs to 14 residues. CDR1 and CDR2 (germline): SGHTA, FQGNSA. Deletions cut 5 bases from V and 0 bases from J, with 7 bases between. CDR3 in amino acids: CASSDGPNTGELFF. The CDR3 nucleotides read TGTGCCAGCAGCGACGGACCGAACACCGGGGAGCTGTTTTTT.

The chain joins TRBV15 to TRBJ2-5; 15 nucleotides align to TRBD2. V lost 3 bases and J lost 5; bases outside the gene matches: 7. Germline V gene data show CDR1 as LNHNV and CDR2 as YYDKDF (reference sequence). The CDR3 contains 17 residues. CDR3 sequence (DNA): TGTGCCACCAGCAGTGCCCGGACTAGCGGGAGGGGGGAGACCCAGTACTTC. This codes for CATSSARTSGRGETQYF.

The chain has TRBV20-1 and TRBJ1-5, with a weak D call TRBD1 (5 bases). The CDR3 is 14 amino acids. Trimming shortened V by 4 bases and J by 4 bases, and 14 bases separated the two germline ends. Germline V gene data show CDR1 as DFQATT and CDR2 as SNEGSKA (reference sequence). The chain's CDR3 is CSAIAGTDNQPQHF. In DNA form, the CDR3 reads TGCAGTGCTATCGCCGGGACCGATAATCAGCCCCAGCATTTT.

This clonotype was found a few times. The V gene is TRBV2, the J gene TRBJ1-5, with TRBD1 matching over 11 bases. The V segment lost 6 bases and the J segment 3 bases; nucleotides outside the gene matches: 4. CDR1 and CDR2 from the germline V gene are SNHLY and FYNNEI. The CDR3 has 15 residues. The CDR3 here is CASRGTGGFNQPQHF. CDR3 bases: TGTGCCAGCAGGGGGACAGGGGGTTTCAATCAGCCCCAGCATTTT.

V is TRBV28 and J is TRBJ1-6; 7 bases line up with TRBD1. V lost 5 bases, J lost 7 bases, and 5 bases stayed unmatched. The germline CDR1 and CDR2 sequences are MDHEN and SYDVKM. The CDR3 spans 14 residues. The CDR3 is CASSPTGRNSPLHF. CDR3 DNA sequence: TGTGCCAGCAGTCCGACAGGGCGAAATTCACCCCTCCACTTT.

The chain couples TRBV7-9 to TRBJ2-6; 10 bases agree with TRBD2. The CDR3 runs 18 residues. Germline V gene data show CDR1 as SEHNR and CDR2 as FQNEAQ (reference sequence). The V gene end was trimmed by 5 bases and the J gene end by 0 bases; junction bases not matched to a gene: 7. The CDR3 bases are TGTGCCAGCAGCCAGTTCAGCGGGAGGGCCTCTGGGGCCAACGTCCTGACTTTC. It specifies CASSQFSGRASGANVLTF.

This chain links TRBV7-3 with TRBJ2-2; 9 nucleotides agree with TRBD1. The CDR3 length is 15 residues. Germline V gene lookup returns CDR1 SGHTA and CDR2 FQGTGA. The V and J ends lost 3 bases and 4 bases, in that order; junction bases with no gene match: 3. CDR3 bases: TGTGCCAGCAGCTTTGGGACAGGGATCACCGGGGAGCTGTTTTTT. It codes for CASSFGTGITGELFF.

The chain links TRBV6-2 or TRBV6-3 to TRBJ2-1, with 15 bases matching TRBD2. The CDR3 is made up of 20 amino acids. Trimming removed 2 bases from V and 4 bases from J; junction bases left unmatched: 12. Germline loops: CDR1 MNHEY, CDR2 SVGEGT. The CDR3 coding sequence is TGTGCCAGCAGTTACCGGGCCGAGGGGACTAGCGGGAGGATATACAATGAGCAGTTCTTC. Translating gives CASSYRAEGTSGRIYNEQFF.

For the CDR3, the DNA is TGTGCCAGCTCAGTAATCCCCGGGGCGAACTCCTACGAGCAGTACTTC. Protein: CASSVIPGANSYEQYF. The chain couples TRBV18 to TRBJ2-7; D may correspond to TRBD1 or TRBD2 (5 bases each). Germline V gene data show CDR1 as KGHSH and CDR2 as LQKENI. V lost 5 bases and J lost 0, with 17 bases in between. There are 16 residues in the CDR3.

This rearrangement joins TRBV6-2 or TRBV6-3 to TRBJ1-5, with TRBD1 as a possible D gene (5 bases). Per germline, CDR1 MNHEY and CDR2 SVGEGT. The CDR3 is 16 residues long. The V gene lost 5 bases and the J gene lost 0 bases, with 14 bases spanning the gap. CDR3 coding DNA: TGTGCCAGCAGTCGAACAGGAGGCTATAGCAATCAGCCCCAGCATTTT. This gives the protein CASSRTGGYSNQPQHF.

The rearrangement uses TRBV2 and TRBJ1-2; D gene unclear. Germline V gives CDR1 SNHLY, CDR2 FYNNEI. The CDR3 runs to 14 residues. V dropped 2 bases and J dropped 3 bases, with 10 bases sitting between them. The CDR3: CASSERTGYYGYTF. For the CDR3, the DNA is TGTGCCAGCAGTGAACGTACGGGGTACTATGGCTACACCTTC.

This clonotype was counted a single time. The chain employs TRBV7-6 and TRBJ2-3; no reliable D call. The length of the CDR3 is 13 residues. Trimming took off 5 bases at V and 11 bases at J, with 17 bases between the two ends. CDR1 and CDR2 (germline): SGHVS, FNYEAQ. For the CDR3, the DNA is TGTGCCAGCAGCGCCCAAAGAGCCGACAAGCAGTATTTT. Protein sequence: CASSAQRADKQYF.